This T cell receptor beta chain is drawn from a study of OX40 agonist ivuxolimab in advanced cancers. Study-level background: The dose-escalation group included hepatocellular carcinoma, melanoma, renal cell carcinoma and head and neck cancer.

Germline lookup yields CDR1 SGHDT and CDR2 YYEEEE. V was pared by 2 bases and J by 0 bases, with 6 bases of the junction left unmatched. The CDR3 spans 18 residues. Assay used: immunoSEQ multiplex PCR; TCRdb lists only in-frame clones, some missing. Of 13,000 to 15,000 clones listed, about 69% are singletons. This clonotype was sampled from an adult with an advanced solid tumor such as melanoma, head and neck, liver or kidney cancer. The sequencing here drew on CD4+ or CD8+ T cells sorted from blood, taken in a trial of the OX40 agonist ivuxolimab. The V call is TRBV5-6, the J call TRBJ2-3; 13 bases map to TRBD2. The CDR3 sequence is CASSLIGLAGASTDTQYF. The CDR3 nucleotides read TGTGCCAGCAGCTTAATTGGACTAGCGGGGGCGAGCACAGATACGCAGTATTTT.